Here is one T cell receptor beta chain with its context. In this sample, this clone turned up once. Its antigen specificity is not known. No base quality information exists; no much larger clone differs at one position. Interpreted using the paper, the time point label stands for: baseline before first vaccination. Vaccinee samples were obtained from the UK trials COV001 and COV002, which included a single-blind randomized controlled phase 2/3 trial of AZD1222 (ChAdOx1 nCoV-19) in healthy adults. Trial participant PBMC samples were collected at day 0 and day 28 after the second dose for TCRbeta chain sequencing. The CDR3 regions of human TCRbeta chains were analyzed by immunosequencing. Concerning the study's data processing: Repertoire TCRs were matched against a reference library of SARS-CoV-2-specific TCRs generated with the MIRA antigen-specificity platform. Breadth was defined as the fraction of unique TCRs that were SARS-CoV-2-associated, and depth was defined as the fraction of total T cells that were SARS-CoV-2-associated. Each spike-specific TCR was assigned to its reactive spike region and to a CD4 or CD8 class using the MIRA data. Log10-transformed breadth and depth values were compared by one-way ANOVA with Sidak's multiple comparisons tests. In its TCRdb copy, this immuneACCESS table keeps in-frame sequences only and misses some clones. Where compared with another copy, unresolved V genes explain less than half of these, and the others have no known cause. The D gene and trimming were derived from the DNA, and the V and J assignments and clone size from that table. Counted in this sample were roughly 140,000 clones; about nine tenths of them appeared once. 1.8% of the sample belongs to the ten largest clones.

This specimen belongs to a study of T cell responses to AZD1222 COVID-19 vaccine (dated by TCRdb to 2020 to 2023). With respect to the entire study: AZD1222 recipients given second doses at about 4 weeks or at about 12 weeks were pooled, since spike-specific TCR depth and breadth were not found to differ between the two schedules. TCR sequencing covered fewer than 250 trial participants: 200 to 220 given two doses of AZD1222 and 26 given two doses of MenACWY control vaccine. Trial participants were enrolled by age into 18-55, 56-69 and 70-plus year subgroups, with around 140, 26 and 57 TCR-sequenced participants respectively. The study at large found these results: After two AZD1222 doses, both the breadth and the depth of spike-specific TCRs were significantly higher than at day 0 and than in MenACWY recipients. The whole spike protein was spanned by vaccine-associated CD4 TCRs, and dominant responses were seen in regions 160-218 and 743-854. No day 14 peak-response samples were available, so repertoires were characterized only after the peak T cell response. Participants were mostly white British and included more females than males, and it was suggested by the authors that clonal diversity may have been underestimated. Only six AZD1222 recipients were SARS-CoV-2 seropositive at baseline, limiting conclusions about previously exposed vaccinees. Epitopes outside the regions mutated in the B.1.351 and B.1.1.7 variants were reportedly recognized by nearly half of the unique spike-specific TCRs. The 56-69-year group was small, and its depth increase did not reach significance, likely because of low power.

The germline V gene specifies SGHDN as CDR1 and FVKESK as CDR2. The CDR3 has 13 amino acids, counting the end cysteine and phenylalanine. CDR3 DNA only is kept here, 39 bases in frame from base 1. At the junction V is shortened by 3 bases and J by 5 bases, with 11 bases in between. The sample here was peripheral blood, taken on day 0 of AZD1222 vaccination. The V and J segments used are TRBV14 and TRBJ2-7; the D gene is not confidently resolved. The origin of this receptor is an adult in good health. The CDR3 protein sequence reads: CASSQRLEDEQYF. The bases are TGTGCCAGCAGCCAGAGACTCGAAGACGAGCAGTACTTC.